This entry features one TCR beta chain sequence. As yet, its antigen is unknown. It was the approximately 130-subject validation cohort, separate from the roughly 700-subject first cohort, to which the donors belonged. This entry comes from a study of cytomegalovirus exposure and HLA in healthy donors. Study in general: A subsequent analysis reported that the roughly 130 validation repertoires were produced on the same platform that had also been used for the 666 first-cohort repertoires. General study results and limits: Reported performance of the classifier showed diagnosis of cytomegalovirus status with high specificity and sensitivity. The majority of TCR sequences were rare, yet some public TCRs appeared in many donors.

The CDR3 has 17 residues. Germline V gene data show CDR1 as GTSNPN and CDR2 as SVGIG (reference sequence). V lost 2 bases to trimming and J lost 7 bases; unmatched junction nucleotides: 17. The repertoire was sequenced with immunoSEQ multiplex PCR; TCRdb's copy has only in-frame clones and lacks some. The table has more than 150,000 clones, approximately 84% seen once. This chain connects TRBV30 to TRBJ2-5, with 9 bases fitting TRBD1. Sequenced material: PBMCs. The sequence came from a man aged 18 to 30 in good health and CMV-seropositive. The CDR3 loop reads CAWSQFAGQGLLSTQYF. DNA for the CDR3: TGTGCCTGGAGTCAATTTGCGGGACAGGGACTCTTGTCGACCCAGTACTTC.